Detailed here is one T cell receptor (beta chain). This specimen belongs to a study of blood T cell repertoires in COVID-19. Study-wide context: Sites in the United States, Italy and Spain provided acute and convalescent COVID-19 samples. Sources were T cells, B-cell-depleted T cells, or PBMCs; the material itself was cDNA or gDNA.

In the original workflow: By means of reference gene primer amplification, nucleated cell counts were estimated. Produced via immunoSEQ multiplex PCR; TCRdb's table is partial and in-frame only. That table gives V, J and clone size, and the DNA gave D and trimming. The table includes over 100,000 clones, around 82% detected once. Sequenced material: peripheral blood. The sequence derives from a human donor in a cohort sampled during active or convalescent COVID-19.

CDR3 coding DNA: TGTGCCATCAGGGAACAATCGGGTAACTACAATGAGCAGTTCTTC. Translation: CAIREQSGNYNEQFF. The chain combines TRBV10-3 with TRBJ2-1; no clear D. There are 15 residues in the CDR3. Germline values: CDR1 ENHRY, CDR2 SYGVKD. V shed 6 bases and J shed 3 bases, with 15 bases lying between them.